This T cell receptor (beta chain) was identified in a study of cytomegalovirus exposure and HLA in healthy donors. Per the germline V gene, CDR1 is MDHEN and CDR2 is SYDVKM. V was shortened by 0 bases and J by 5 bases, with 8 bases between the two germline ends. This CDR3 has 13 amino acids. Overall study findings and caveats: As immune exposure information, only CMV serostatus was available. Sequencing had likely introduced a cluster of highly shared sequence variants as an artifact.

60 Vbeta and 13 Jbeta primers were used in PCR. Produced via immunoSEQ multiplex PCR; TCRdb's table is partial and in-frame only. Seen here are some 100,000 clones, approximately 72% observed once, and the top ten hold around 3.1%. Turning to this clone: Its antigen is unidentified.

The sequence was collected from a female donor in good health and CMV-seropositive. V gene TRBV28 combines with J gene TRBJ2-7, with D possibly TRBD1 on 5 matching bases. The sample taken for sequencing was PBMCs. The CDR3 DNA reads TGTGCCAGCAGTTTATGGCAGGGCCACGAGCAGTACTTC. Translating it yields CASSLWQGHEQYF.